This T cell receptor beta chain was sequenced during a study of follicular helper T cells after annual influenza vaccination. Findings of the study overall: Plasmablast frequency change correlated with clonality change in ICOS+CD38+ cTfh. Day 7 ICOS+CD38+ clones were most often found later in ICOS-CD38- cTfh cells. Productive TCRB sequences came from only roughly 8.5-23% of cells.

Germline V gene lookup returns CDR1 SGHRS and CDR2 YFSETQ. V lost 0 bases, J lost 3 bases, and 4 bases lay in between. The CDR3 extends over 14 amino acids. Sequencing used immunoSEQ multiplex PCR; TCRdb keeps in-frame clones, though not all of them. The data show thousands of clones, roughly 85% seen once. Of note for this clone: Its antigen is as yet unknown.

Stated time point: 2015-2016 season, pre-vaccination. Blood volume per time point ranged from about 35 to 110 mL. The sample consisted of CXCR5- memory CD4+ T cells sorted from blood, taken on the day of influenza vaccination. This TCR was recovered from an adult who received the influenza vaccine. The chain couples TRBV5-1 to TRBJ2-6; D not certain. The CDR3 nucleotides are TGCGCCAGCAGCTTGGCAGATGGGGCCAACGTCCTGACTTTC. It codes for CASSLADGANVLTF.